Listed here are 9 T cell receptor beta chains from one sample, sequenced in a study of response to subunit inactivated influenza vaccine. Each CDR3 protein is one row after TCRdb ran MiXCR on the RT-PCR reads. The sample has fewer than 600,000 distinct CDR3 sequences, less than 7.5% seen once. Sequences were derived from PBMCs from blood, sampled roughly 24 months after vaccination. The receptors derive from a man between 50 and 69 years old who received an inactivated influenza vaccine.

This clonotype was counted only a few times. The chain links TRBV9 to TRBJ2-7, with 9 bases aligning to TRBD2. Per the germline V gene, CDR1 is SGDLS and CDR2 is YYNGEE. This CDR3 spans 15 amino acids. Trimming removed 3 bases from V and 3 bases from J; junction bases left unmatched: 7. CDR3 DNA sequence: TGTGCCAGCAGCGGGGGGGCTAGCGGGGTCTACGAGCAGTACTTC. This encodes CASSGGASGVYEQYF. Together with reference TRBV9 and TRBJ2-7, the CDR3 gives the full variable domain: DSGVTQTPKHLITATGQRVTLRCSPRSGDLSVYWYQQSLDQGLQFLIQYYNGEERAKGNILERFSAQQFPDLHSELNLSSLELGDSALYFCASSGGASGVYEQYFGPGTRLTVT.

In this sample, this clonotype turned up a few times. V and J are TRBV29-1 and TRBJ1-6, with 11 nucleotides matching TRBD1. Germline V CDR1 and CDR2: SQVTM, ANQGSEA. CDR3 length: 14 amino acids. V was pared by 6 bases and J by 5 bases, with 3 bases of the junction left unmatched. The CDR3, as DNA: TGCAGCGTCCGGACAGGGGGCGATAATTCACCCCTCCACTTT. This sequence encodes CSVRTGGDNSPLHF.

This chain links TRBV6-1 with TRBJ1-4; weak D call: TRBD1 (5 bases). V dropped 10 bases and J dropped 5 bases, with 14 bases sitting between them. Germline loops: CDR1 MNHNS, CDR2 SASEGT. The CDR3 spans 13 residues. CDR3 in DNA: TGTGCCACCAGCCGAGGACAAAATGAAAAACTGTTTTTT. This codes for CATSRGQNEKLFF.

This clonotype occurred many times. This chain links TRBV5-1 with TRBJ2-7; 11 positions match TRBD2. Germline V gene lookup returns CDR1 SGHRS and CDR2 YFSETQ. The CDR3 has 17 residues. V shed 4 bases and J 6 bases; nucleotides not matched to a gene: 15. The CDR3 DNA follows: TGCGCCAGCAGCCGAATGTCCGGGACTAGCGGCATGGGCGAGCAGTACTTC. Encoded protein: CASSRMSGTSGMGEQYF.

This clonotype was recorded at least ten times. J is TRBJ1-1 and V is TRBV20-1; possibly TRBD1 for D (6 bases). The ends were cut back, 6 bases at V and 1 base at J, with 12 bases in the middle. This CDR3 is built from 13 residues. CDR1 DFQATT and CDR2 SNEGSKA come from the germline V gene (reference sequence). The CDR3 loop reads CSAPRQANTEAFF. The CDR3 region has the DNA TGCAGTGCACCTCGACAGGCGAACACTGAAGCTTTCTTT.

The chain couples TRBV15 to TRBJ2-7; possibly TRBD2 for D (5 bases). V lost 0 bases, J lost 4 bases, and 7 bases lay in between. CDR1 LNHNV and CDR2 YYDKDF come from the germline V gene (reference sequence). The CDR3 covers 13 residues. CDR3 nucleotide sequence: TGTGCCACCAGCAGAGATGAGGGATACGAGCAGTACTTC. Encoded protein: CATSRDEGYEQYF.

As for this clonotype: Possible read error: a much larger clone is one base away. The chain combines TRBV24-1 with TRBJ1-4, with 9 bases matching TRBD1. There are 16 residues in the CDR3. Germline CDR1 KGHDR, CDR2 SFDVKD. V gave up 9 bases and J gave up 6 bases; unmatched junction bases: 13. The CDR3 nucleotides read TGTGCCACCGGTGGCGCGACCGGGACAGGGCATGAAAAACTGTTTTTT. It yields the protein CATGGATGTGHEKLFF.

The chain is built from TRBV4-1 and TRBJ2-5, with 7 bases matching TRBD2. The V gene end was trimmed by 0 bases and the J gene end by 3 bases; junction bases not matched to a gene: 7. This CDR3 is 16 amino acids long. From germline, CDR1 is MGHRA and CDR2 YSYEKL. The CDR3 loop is CASSQDGSGREETQYF. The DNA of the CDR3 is TGCGCCAGCAGCCAAGATGGTTCAGGGAGGGAAGAGACCCAGTACTTC.

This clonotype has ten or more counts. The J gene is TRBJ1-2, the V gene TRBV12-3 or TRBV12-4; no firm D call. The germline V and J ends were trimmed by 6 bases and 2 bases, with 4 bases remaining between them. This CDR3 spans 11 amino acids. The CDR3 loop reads CASSLNYGYTF. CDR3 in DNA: TGTGCCAGCAGCTTAAACTATGGCTACACCTTC.